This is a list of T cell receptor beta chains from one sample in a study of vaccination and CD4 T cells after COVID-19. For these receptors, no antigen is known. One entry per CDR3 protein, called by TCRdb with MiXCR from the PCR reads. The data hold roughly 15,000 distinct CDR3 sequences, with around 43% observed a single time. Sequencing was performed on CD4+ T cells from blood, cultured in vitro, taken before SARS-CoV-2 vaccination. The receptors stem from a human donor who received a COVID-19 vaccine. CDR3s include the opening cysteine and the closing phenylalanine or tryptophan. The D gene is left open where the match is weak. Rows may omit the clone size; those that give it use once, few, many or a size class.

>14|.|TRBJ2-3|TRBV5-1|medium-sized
CASSLDQGRDTQYF
TGCGCCAGCAGCTTGGATCAGGGGCGAGATACGCAGTATTTT
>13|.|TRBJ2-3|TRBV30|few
CAWSTGTFDTQYF
TGTGCCTGGAGCACCGGGACTTTTGATACGCAGTATTTT
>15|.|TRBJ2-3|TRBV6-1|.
CASNRAGAEADTQYF
TGTGCCAGCAATCGTGCGGGGGCGGAGGCAGATACGCAGTATTTT
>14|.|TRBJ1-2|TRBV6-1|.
CASSEAPLSYGYTF
TGTGCCAGCAGTGAAGCTCCGCTATCCTATGGCTACACCTTC
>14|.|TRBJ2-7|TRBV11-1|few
CASSLNPDSYEQYF
TGTGCCAGCAGCTTAAATCCTGATTCCTACGAGCAGTACTTC
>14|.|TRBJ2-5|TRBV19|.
CASSRTGLRETQYF
TGTGCCAGTAGTCGAACAGGGCTGCGGGAGACCCAGTACTTC
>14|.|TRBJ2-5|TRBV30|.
CAWSVGGPQETQYF
TGTGCCTGGAGTGTAGGGGGACCCCAAGAGACCCAGTACTTC
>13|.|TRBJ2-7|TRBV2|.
CASSRPSSYEQYF
TGTGCCAGCTCTCGACCCAGCTCCTACGAGCAGTACTTC
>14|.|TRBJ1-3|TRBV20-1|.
CSARVTDTGNTIYF
TGCAGTGCTAGAGTCACCGACACTGGAAACACCATATATTTT
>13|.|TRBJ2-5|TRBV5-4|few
CASSLLGEGTQYF
TGTGCCAGCAGCTTGCTGGGGGAAGGGACCCAGTACTTC
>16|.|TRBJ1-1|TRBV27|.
CASSSLGSGPNTEAFF
TGTGCCAGCAGTTCCCTCGGGTCGGGACCGAACACTGAAGCTTTCTTT
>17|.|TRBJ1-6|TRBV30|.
CAWSPEGRARRNSPLHF
TGTGCCTGGAGTCCTGAAGGACGGGCTCGGAGGAATTCACCCCTCCACTTT
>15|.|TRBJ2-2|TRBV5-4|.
CASSLGGSNTGELFF
TGTGCCAGCAGCTTGGGAGGCTCGAACACCGGGGAGCTGTTTTTT
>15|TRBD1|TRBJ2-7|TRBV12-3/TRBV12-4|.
CASSITGTGVYEQYF
TGTGCCAGCAGTATCACCGGGACAGGGGTCTACGAGCAGTACTTC
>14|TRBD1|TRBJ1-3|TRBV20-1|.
CSARGGTGGNTIYF
TGCAGTGCTAGAGGGGGGACAGGGGGAAACACCATATATTTT
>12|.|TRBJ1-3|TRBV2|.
CASNRDGRHIYF
TGTGCCAGCAATAGGGACGGGAGGCACATATATTTT
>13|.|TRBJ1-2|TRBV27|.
CASRESGQRGYTF
TGTGCCAGCAGGGAAAGCGGACAGAGGGGCTACACCTTC
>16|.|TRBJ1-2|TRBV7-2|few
CASSQSWEGTRYGYTF
TGTGCCAGCAGTCAAAGTTGGGAGGGGACGAGGTATGGCTACACCTTC
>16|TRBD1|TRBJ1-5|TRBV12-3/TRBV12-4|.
CASSPGQGVFPQPQHF
TGTGCCAGCAGTCCGGGACAGGGCGTTTTCCCCCAGCCCCAGCATTTT
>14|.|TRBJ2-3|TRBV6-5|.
CASSSGTSTDTQYF
TGTGCCAGCAGTTCCGGTACAAGCACAGATACGCAGTATTTT
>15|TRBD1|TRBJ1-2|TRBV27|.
CASSSPQQGVYGYTF
TGTGCCAGCAGTTCCCCGCAACAGGGGGTCTATGGCTACACCTTC
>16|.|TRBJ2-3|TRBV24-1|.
CATSDLGGAETDTQYF
TGTGCCACCAGTGATTTAGGAGGGGCAGAGACAGATACGCAGTATTTT
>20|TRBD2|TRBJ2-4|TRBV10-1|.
CASSEGASGGLLVAKNIQYF
TGCGCCAGCAGTGAGGGGGCTAGCGGGGGGCTACTGGTAGCCAAAAACATTCAGTACTTC
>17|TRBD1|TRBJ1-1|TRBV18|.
CASSPKGQGDLNTEAFF
TGTGCCAGCTCACCAAAAGGACAGGGGGATCTGAACACTGAAGCTTTCTTT
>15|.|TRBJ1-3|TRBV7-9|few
CASSLVWGSGNTIYF
TGTGCCAGCAGCTTAGTGTGGGGGTCTGGAAACACCATATATTTT
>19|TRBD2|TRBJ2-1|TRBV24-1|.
CATSDPTNGASGGNNEQFF
TGTGCCACCAGTGATCCCACCAACGGGGCTAGCGGGGGAAATAATGAGCAGTTCTTC
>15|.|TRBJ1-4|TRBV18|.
CASSPSGLSREKLFF
TGTGCCAGCTCACCATCCGGTCTTAGCAGGGAAAAACTGTTTTTT
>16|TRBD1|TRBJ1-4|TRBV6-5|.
CASSYRQGRTNEKLFF
TGTGCCAGCAGTTATCGACAGGGGCGAACTAATGAAAAACTGTTTTTT
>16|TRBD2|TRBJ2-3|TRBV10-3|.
CAISDGWGGSTDTQYF
TGTGCCATCAGTGACGGGTGGGGGGGAAGCACAGATACGCAGTATTTT
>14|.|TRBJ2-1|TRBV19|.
CASSIDPGPSTQFF
TGTGCCAGTAGTATAGATCCCGGTCCGAGTACGCAGTTCTTC
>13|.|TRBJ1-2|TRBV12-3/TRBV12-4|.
CASSLGRSNGYTF
TGTGCCAGCAGTTTGGGCAGGTCCAATGGCTACACCTTC
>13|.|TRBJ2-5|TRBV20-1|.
CSANRPGQETQYF
TGCAGTGCTAATCGCCCAGGGCAAGAGACCCAGTACTTC
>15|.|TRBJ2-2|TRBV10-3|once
CAISEGAGYTGELFF
TGTGCCATCAGTGAGGGGGCGGGGTACACCGGGGAGCTGTTTTTT
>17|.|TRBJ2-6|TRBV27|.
CASSFFSGSSGANVLTF
TGTGCCAGCAGTTTCTTTTCCGGAAGCTCTGGGGCCAACGTCCTGACTTTC
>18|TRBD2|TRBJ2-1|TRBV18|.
CASSPRASGGAVYNEQFF
TGTGCCAGCTCACCCAGGGCTAGCGGGGGGGCCGTCTACAATGAGCAGTTCTTC
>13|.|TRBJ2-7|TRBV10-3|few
CAISEIGPYEQYF
TGTGCCATCAGTGAAATAGGGCCCTACGAGCAGTACTTC
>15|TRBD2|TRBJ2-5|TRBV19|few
CASSPSGGDQETQYF
TGTGCCAGTAGTCCTAGCGGGGGGGACCAAGAGACCCAGTACTTC
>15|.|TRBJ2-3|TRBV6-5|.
CASSYSMMGTDTQYF
TGTGCCAGCAGTTACTCGATGATGGGGACAGATACGCAGTATTTT
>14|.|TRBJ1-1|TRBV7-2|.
CASSLRRGRTEAFF
TGTGCCAGCAGCCTCCGACGGGGGAGGACTGAAGCTTTCTTT
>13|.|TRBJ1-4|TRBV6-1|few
CASSSPTAGKLFF
TGTGCCAGCAGCTCCCCGACAGCGGGAAAACTGTTTTTT
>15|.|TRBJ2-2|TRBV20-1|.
CSARRSGGRAGELFF
TGCAGTGCTAGGAGGTCGGGGGGCCGGGCCGGGGAGCTGTTTTTT
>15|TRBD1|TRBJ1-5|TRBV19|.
CASTQGDASNQPQHF
TGTGCCAGTACCCAGGGGGACGCTAGCAATCAGCCCCAGCATTTT
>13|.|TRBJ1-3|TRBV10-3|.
CAIGNRERNTIYF
TGTGCCATCGGAAACAGGGAGCGGAACACCATATATTTT
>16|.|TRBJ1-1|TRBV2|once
CASSEGETIGNTEAFF
TGTGCCAGCAGTGAAGGGGAAACGATTGGGAACACTGAAGCTTTCTTT
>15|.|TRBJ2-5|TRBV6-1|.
CASRRSRQEEETQYF
TGTGCCAGCAGGAGATCGAGACAGGAGGAAGAGACCCAGTACTTC
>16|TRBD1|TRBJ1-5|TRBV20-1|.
CSARLPGTGGNQPQHF
TGCAGTGCTAGATTGCCGGGGACAGGGGGTAATCAGCCCCAGCATTTT
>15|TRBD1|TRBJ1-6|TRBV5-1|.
CASSFDRDYNSPLHF
TGCGCCAGCAGCTTCGACAGGGACTATAATTCACCCCTCCACTTT
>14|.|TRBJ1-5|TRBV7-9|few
CASSPRGEGQPQHF
TGTGCCAGCAGCCCAAGGGGGGAGGGACAGCCCCAGCATTTT
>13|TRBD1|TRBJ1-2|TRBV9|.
CASREDRGYGYTF
TGTGCCAGCAGAGAAGACAGGGGCTATGGCTACACCTTC
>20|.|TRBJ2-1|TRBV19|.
CASTPSLATADLSSYNEQFF
TGTGCCAGTACTCCCTCACTAGCCACGGCTGACCTCAGCTCCTACAATGAGCAGTTCTTC